This T cell receptor beta chain comes out of a study of shared clonotypes between healthy human individuals. Whole-study results and caveats: Read depth was anticipated to influence clonotype sharing among donors.

Clones were read by immunoSEQ multiplex PCR, and TCRdb kept only the in-frame ones, dropping some. The sample includes roughly 760,000 clones, about 74% of them seen just once. In the case of this clone: Its antigen is unidentified.

The source of this sequence is a woman in her twenties or thirties in good health. The sequencing sample was made of memory CD4+ T cells sorted from blood. Sample subset: CD45RA-negative fraction.

The DNA for the CDR3 is TGTGCCAGCAGCCAGGGGTTGGGGTCAGCCCGGTCGGCTTCGTCAAAACTGTTTTTT. This sequence encodes CASSQGLGSARSASSKLFF. This chain connects TRBV7-8 to TRBJ1-4; D is possibly TRBD1 (6 bases). This CDR3 is built from 19 residues. CDR1 and CDR2 (germline): SGHVS, FQNEAQ. V lost 5 bases, J lost 10 bases, and 32 bases lay in between. Full variable domain (missing parts from reference TRBV7-8 and TRBJ1-4): GAGVSQSPRYKVAKRGQDVALRCDPISGHVSLFWYQQALGQGPEFLTYFQNEAQLDKSGLPSDRFFAERPEGSVSTLKIQRTQQEDSAVYLCASSQGLGSARSASSKLFFGSGTQLSVL.